The rows below give T cell receptor beta chains drawn from one sample of a study of blood T cell repertoires in COVID-19. Profiled with immunoSEQ multiplex PCR; TCRdb holds only in-frame clones, not every one. Counted here are under 150,000 clones, 88% occurring once; the ten biggest clones make up around a quarter. Sequenced input: peripheral blood. The receptors were gathered from a human donor in a cohort sampled during active COVID-19. The CDR3 runs from the conserved cysteine through the conserved F or W. The D gene is left open where the match is weak. Only some rows state a clone size, as once, few, many or a class for expanded clones.

17	TRBV7-8	-	TRBJ1-3	-	TGTGCCAGCAGCTTAGCTACAGGCCCAGGGTCTGGAAACACCATATATTTT	CASSLATGPGSGNTIYF
14	TRBV7-3	-	TRBJ2-3	-	TGTGCCAGCAGCTCAACTCAGGGCTTGGATACGCAGTATTTT	CASSSTQGLDTQYF
16	TRBV11-2	-	TRBJ2-5	once	TGTGCCAGCAGCTCCATGGGTAGGGGGGGCCGAGAGACCCAGTACTTC	CASSSMGRGGRETQYF
14	TRBV6-5	-	TRBJ1-6	-	TGTGCCAGCAGTTCTTCCAGGGGCCTCACACCCCTCCACTTT	CASSSSRGLTPLHF
13	TRBV6-6	-	TRBJ1-5	-	TGTGCCAGCAGGGCCGGGACTTCTCAGCCCCAGCATTTT	CASRAGTSQPQHF
13	TRBV6-5	-	TRBJ1-5	-	TGTGCCAGCAGTACAGCCCACAATCAGCCCCAGCATTTT	CASSTAHNQPQHF
15	TRBV18	TRBD1	TRBJ1-2	-	TGTGCCAGCTCACCCAATTGGACAGGGATGAATGGCTACACCTTC	CASSPNWTGMNGYTF
15	TRBV21-1	-	TRBJ1-5	-	TGTGCCAGCGGCTCCGGGACAGCGGGCACCCAGCCCCAGCATTTT	CASGSGTAGTQPQHF
17	TRBV4-3	-	TRBJ1-4	few	TGCGCCAGCAGCCAAGATCCTTTGGGCGCCACTAATGAAAAACTGTTTTTT	CASSQDPLGATNEKLFF
15	TRBV5-1	TRBD1	TRBJ1-6	once	TGCGCCAGCAGCTTCTCTCGGGACAGGGATTCACCCCTCCACTTT	CASSFSRDRDSPLHF
15	TRBV5-1	TRBD1	TRBJ1-2	-	TGCGCCAGCAGCGTAGACAGGGGAACTAACTATGGCTACACCTTC	CASSVDRGTNYGYTF
17	TRBV7-3	-	TRBJ2-1	-	TGTGCCAGCAGTCACAGGGGCCATAGCGGGGCCAGCAATGAGCAGTTCTTC	CASSHRGHSGASNEQFF
14	TRBV25-1	-	TRBJ2-2	-	TGTGCCAGCAGACAGACAGGAAACACCGGGGAGCTGTTTTTT	CASRQTGNTGELFF
14	TRBV10-3	TRBD1	TRBJ1-3	-	TGTGCCATCAGCGCCGGGACAGGGGGAAACACCATATATTTT	CAISAGTGGNTIYF
11	TRBV7-2	-	TRBJ2-7	-	TGTGCCAGCAGCACTTACTACGAGCAGTACTTC	CASSTYYEQYF
16	TRBV3-1/TRBV3-2	TRBD2	TRBJ2-1	-	TGTGCCAGCAGCCAAGATTCGGGGGGGAACTACAATGAGCAGTTCTTC	CASSQDSGGNYNEQFF